The clone carrying this T cell receptor beta chain is judged medium-sized. Its antigen remains unknown. This sample stems from a study of liver allograft versus peripheral blood T cells. Study-level information: The study compared liver allograft T cell receptor repertoires against peripheral blood repertoires of liver transplant recipients. Study findings and constraints: Reportedly, the T cell receptor repertoires present inside liver allografts differed from those in peripheral blood.

A single record per CDR3 protein comes from TCRdb applying MiXCR to the reads. The top ten clones hold about 2.4% of a sample with under 15,000 distinct CDR3 sequences, approximately 30% of them seen once. This TCR was sampled from a human patient who had a liver transplant. The graft donor may account for some of the T cells.

For the CDR3, the DNA is TGTGCCAGCAGTCCTGTGACGGTAGATACGCAGTATTTT. Protein sequence: CASSPVTVDTQYF. The genes are TRBV6-6 and TRBJ2-3; the D is unclear. This CDR3 is 13 amino acids long. Germline V CDR1 and CDR2: MNHNY, SVGAGI (reference sequence). With 5 bases removed from V and 5 bases from J, the gap between germline ends came to 11 bases.